Presented here are 28 T cell receptor beta chains from one specimen sequenced in a study of cytomegalovirus exposure and HLA in healthy donors. It was with 60 Vbeta and 13 Jbeta primers that the PCR ran. Some clones are missing from TCRdb's copy, which holds only in-frame ones; the method was immunoSEQ multiplex PCR. The table shows about 140,000 clones, with more than 75% occurring only once. What was sequenced was PBMCs. All receptors derive from a male donor in good health and CMV-seronegative.

The chain joins TRBV19 to TRBJ2-7, with TRBD2 as a possible D gene (6 bases). V dropped 5 bases and J dropped 3 bases, with 11 bases sitting between them. Germline CDR1 is LNHDA and CDR2 is SQIVND (reference sequence). The CDR3 is 13 residues long. The CDR3 coding sequence is TGTGCCAGTAGTCCGGGACTCTACTACGAGCAGTACTTC. This gives the protein CASSPGLYYEQYF.

The chain carries TRBV27 and TRBJ1-1, with 8 bases aligning to TRBD1. Germline V gives CDR1 MNHEY, CDR2 SMNVEV (reference sequence). This CDR3 has 14 residues. The V gene end was trimmed by 6 bases and the J gene end by 3 bases; junction bases not matched to a gene: 6. The CDR3 loop is CASRQGGWYTEAFF. The CDR3 DNA reads TGTGCCAGCAGACAGGGGGGTTGGTACACTGAAGCTTTCTTT.

CDR3 residues: CAWSLGTSLQEQFF. DNA of the CDR3: TGTGCCTGGAGTCTGGGGACTAGCCTTCAGGAGCAGTTCTTC. The V call is TRBV30, the J call TRBJ2-1, with 9 bases fitting TRBD2. The CDR3 length is 14 residues. Germline loops: CDR1 GTSNPN, CDR2 SVGIG (reference sequence). V was clipped by 2 bases and J by 10 bases; unmatched bases: 9.

The CDR3 DNA reads as TGTGCCAGCAGTTTACCCAGACAGGGGGCGGTTGAAGCTTTCTTT. It codes for CASSLPRQGAVEAFF. The J gene is TRBJ1-1, the V gene TRBV28; 10 bases map to TRBD1. V trimming: 2 bases; J trimming: 7 bases; junction bases outside the gene matches: 7. The length of the CDR3 is 15 residues. In germline, CDR1 is MDHEN, CDR2 SYDVKM. The full variable domain, rest sourced from reference TRBV28 and TRBJ1-1, is DVKVTQSSRYLVKRTGEKVFLECVQDMDHENMFWYRQDPGLGLRLIYFSYDVKMKEKGDIPEGYSVSREKKERFSLILESASTNQTSMYLCASSLPRQGAVEAFFGQGTRLTVV.

The chain uses TRBV30 and TRBJ2-3; TRBD2 agrees at 7 bases. This CDR3 has 16 residues. Germline V gives CDR1 GTSNPN, CDR2 SVGIG (reference sequence). Trimming took 0 bases from V and 6 from J; bases not matched to a gene: 12. The CDR3 loop reads CAWSVAGLDPGDTQYF. As DNA, the CDR3 is TGTGCCTGGAGTGTAGCAGGACTAGACCCGGGGGATACGCAGTATTTT.

The chain is built from TRBV5-1 and TRBJ2-7; no definite D call. Trimming removed 0 bases at V and 0 bases at J, with 10 bases between. The length of the CDR3 is 15 residues. Germline assignment: CDR1 SGHRS and CDR2 YFSETQ. The CDR3 reads CASSLGASLSYEQYF. CDR3 coding DNA: TGCGCCAGCAGCTTGGGAGCGAGTCTCTCCTACGAGCAGTACTTC.

The rearrangement joins TRBV2 to TRBJ2-1; possible D gene TRBD1, 5 bases. Trimming took 2 bases from V and 2 from J, leaving 7 bases between them. Germline V gene sequence: CDR1 SNHLY, CDR2 FYNNEI. The CDR3 has 14 residues. The CDR3 region is CASSEQGPYNEQFF. CDR3 in DNA: TGTGCCAGCAGTGAACAGGGCCCCTACAATGAGCAGTTCTTC. Filled out from reference TRBV2 and TRBJ2-1, the complete variable domain reads EPEVTQTPSHQVTQMGQEVILRCVPISNHLYFYWYRQILGQKVEFLVSFYNNEISEKSEIFDDQFSVERPDGSNFTLKIRSTKLEDSAMYFCASSEQGPYNEQFFGPGTRLTVL.

This chain links TRBV6-1 with TRBJ2-1, with 8 bases matching TRBD2. The trim removed 4 bases at V and 7 bases at J, leaving 6 bases unmatched. CDR1 is MNHNS and CDR2 is SASEGT in the germline V gene. CDR3 size: 14 residues. This CDR3 reads CASSGTGGPNEQFF. CDR3 nucleotide sequence: TGTGCCAGCAGTGGAACGGGGGGGCCTAATGAGCAGTTCTTC.

V gene TRBV11-2 combines with J gene TRBJ2-1; the match to TRBD1 covers 10 bases. The V segment lost 8 bases and the J segment 7 bases; nucleotides outside the gene matches: 8. CDR1 and CDR2 (germline): SGHAT, FQNNGV. The CDR3 runs to 14 residues. CDR3 region: CASGPGTGANEQFF. The CDR3 bases are TGTGCCAGCGGACCCGGGACAGGGGCGAATGAGCAGTTCTTC.

The CDR3 region has the DNA TGTGCCAGCAGTTTTACAGATGGCTACACCTTC. Translated: CASSFTDGYTF. The genes are TRBV28 and TRBJ1-2; no reliable D call. This CDR3 is 11 amino acids long. Trimming removed 3 bases at V and 6 bases at J, with 5 bases between. Germline V lookup: CDR1 MDHEN, CDR2 SYDVKM.

V is TRBV5-1 and J is TRBJ1-1; D unresolved. Germline V lookup: CDR1 SGHRS, CDR2 YFSETQ. The length of the CDR3 is 16 residues. Trimming left V 2 bases short and J 3 bases short, with 17 bases between. CDR3 sequence: CASSLVSGRSDTEAFF. The CDR3, as DNA: TGCGCCAGCAGCTTAGTTTCAGGCAGGTCGGACACTGAAGCTTTCTTT.

The chain uses TRBV29-1 and TRBJ1-4; a weak D match, TRBD1 (6 bases). Trimming removed 5 bases at V and 7 bases at J, with 11 bases between. The germline gives CDR1 SQVTM, CDR2 ANQGSEA. The CDR3 is made up of 12 amino acids. The CDR3 sequence: CSVLAGAEKLFF. In DNA form, the CDR3 reads TGCAGCGTTTTGGCAGGGGCTGAAAAACTGTTTTTT. Based on the CDR3 plus reference TRBV29-1 and TRBJ1-4, the full variable domain is SAVISQKPSRDICQRGTSLTIQCQVDSQVTMMFWYRQQPGQSLTLIATANQGSEATYESGFVIDKFPISRPNLTFSTLTVSNMSPEDSSIYLCSVLAGAEKLFFGSGTQLSVL.

The chain has TRBV7-3 and TRBJ2-5, with TRBD2 matching 11 bases. The CDR3 loop spans 15 amino acids. The germline CDR1 and CDR2 sequences are SGHTA and FQGTGA. Germline trimming cut 5 bases from V and 2 bases from J; bases unmatched to any gene: 4. The CDR3, as DNA: TGTGCCAGCAGCCCCGGGACTAGCGGACAAGAGACCCAGTACTTC. Translating it yields CASSPGTSGQETQYF.

V gene TRBV28 combines with J gene TRBJ2-7; the match to TRBD1 covers 7 bases. This CDR3 has 14 amino acids. CDR1 and CDR2 from the germline V gene are MDHEN and SYDVKM. V dropped 3 bases and J dropped 5; count of bases not matched to a gene: 7. CDR3 sequence: CASSLQGVWDEQYF. CDR3 in DNA: TGTGCCAGCAGTTTGCAGGGGGTATGGGACGAGCAGTACTTC.

The count of this clone is one. The J gene is TRBJ1-1, the V gene TRBV6-1; D is possibly TRBD1 (5 bases). The germline gives CDR1 MNHNS, CDR2 SASEGT. The CDR3 covers 13 residues. V gave up 7 bases and J gave up 0 bases, with 9 bases separating them. CDR3 loop: CASTREVNTEAFF. CDR3 coding DNA: TGTGCCAGCACCAGGGAGGTGAACACTGAAGCTTTCTTT.

This clone was seen a handful of times. V is TRBV9 and J is TRBJ1-1; D is uncertain. The germline V and J ends were trimmed by 3 bases and 1 base, with 7 bases remaining between them. CDR3 length equals 13 residues. Per the germline V gene, CDR1 is SGDLS and CDR2 is YYNGEE. The CDR3 DNA sequence: TGTGCCAGCAGCGCAGGCCGGAACACTGAAGCTTTCTTT. This gives the protein CASSAGRNTEAFF.

This sequence joins TRBV5-1 and TRBJ2-2; TRBD2 matches 11 bases. Germline loops: CDR1 SGHRS, CDR2 YFSETQ. Trimming removed 5 bases from V and 6 bases from J; junction bases left unmatched: 6. CDR3 length: 15 residues. The CDR3 DNA reads TGCGCCAGCAGTTTAGCGGGGGGGCGCTCCGGGGAGCTGTTTTTT. The encoded protein is CASSLAGGRSGELFF.

The chain combines TRBV27 with TRBJ1-4; D unclear. The CDR3 consists of 14 residues. The germline V and J ends were trimmed by 3 bases and 7 bases, with 12 bases remaining between them. Germline CDR1 is MNHEY and CDR2 is SMNVEV (reference sequence). CDR3 in amino acids: CASSFGGGSEKLFF. CDR3 coding DNA: TGTGCCAGCAGTTTTGGTGGAGGAAGTGAAAAACTGTTTTTT. Full variable domain (remainder filled in from reference TRBV27 and TRBJ1-4): EAQVTQNPRYLITVTGKKLTVTCSQNMNHEYMSWYRQDPGLGLRQIYYSMNVEVTDKGDVPEGYKVSRKEKRNFPLILESPSPNQTSLYFCASSFGGGSEKLFFGSGTQLSVL.

A word on this clone: In the same sample, other DNA sequences code for this CDR3. The chain links TRBV6-5 to TRBJ1-1, with D uncertain. Trimming took off 0 bases at V and 5 bases at J, with 13 bases between the two ends. This CDR3 region has 15 residues. Germline loops: CDR1 MNHEY, CDR2 SVGAGI. CDR3 DNA: TGTGCCAGCAGTTACTCCGGGGTCGGGAAGACTGAAGCTTTCTTT. Encoded protein: CASSYSGVGKTEAFF.

This clone was counted between two and nine times. The V call is TRBV2, the J call TRBJ1-6; no clear D. Per the germline V gene, CDR1 is SNHLY and CDR2 is FYNNEI. This CDR3 comprises 14 residues. V was clipped by 6 bases and J by 0 bases, with 6 bases between them. In DNA form, the CDR3 reads TGTGCCAGCAGGGAGAGCTCCTATAATTCACCCCTCCACTTT. Its protein is CASRESSYNSPLHF. The full variable domain, in which reference TRBV2 and TRBJ1-6 provide the parts outside the CDR3, is EPEVTQTPSHQVTQMGQEVILRCVPISNHLYFYWYRQILGQKVEFLVSFYNNEISEKSEIFDDQFSVERPDGSNFTLKIRSTKLEDSAMYFCASRESSYNSPLHFGNGTRLTVT.

The genes are TRBV5-4 and TRBJ2-2; 10 positions match TRBD1. Unmatched junction bases numbered 8, after V lost 9 bases and J lost 6 bases. CDR1 is SGHNT, CDR2 YYREEE, per germline (reference sequence). This CDR3 is built from 14 residues. DNA of the CDR3: TGTGCCACCCGCCGGGACAGGGGCTCCGGGGAGCTGTTTTTT. Its translation is CATRRDRGSGELFF.

The rearrangement uses TRBV5-4 and TRBJ2-7; 9 bases are a match to TRBD2. This CDR3 has 14 residues. After removal of 2 bases from V and 5 bases from J, the junction contained 5 bases not matched to a gene. Germline CDR1 is SGHNT and CDR2 is YYREEE (reference sequence). This chain's CDR3 is CASSFPGLANEQYF. CDR3 sequence (DNA): TGTGCCAGCAGCTTTCCCGGACTAGCGAACGAGCAGTACTTC.

This chain uses TRBV7-9 with TRBJ1-1, with D hard to call. Per the germline V gene, CDR1 is SEHNR and CDR2 is FQNEAQ (reference sequence). The V end was cut by 7 bases, the J end by 7 bases, with 19 bases between. This CDR3 contains 14 residues. CDR3 sequence (DNA): TGTGCCAGCACCGTTATATCCCAAGAGGGTGAAGCTTTCTTT. The encoded protein is CASTVISQEGEAFF.

The CDR3 loop reads CASSLDTGWTEAFF. DNA for the CDR3: TGCGCCAGCAGCTTGGACACGGGTTGGACTGAAGCTTTCTTT. This chain connects TRBV5-1 to TRBJ1-1, with D uncertain. V gave up 0 bases and J gave up 5 bases, with 11 bases separating them. The CDR3 loop spans 14 amino acids. The germline gives CDR1 SGHRS, CDR2 YFSETQ. Drawing the rest from reference TRBV5-1 and TRBJ1-1, the complete variable domain is KAGVTQTPRYLIKTRGQQVTLSCSPISGHRSVSWYQQTPGQGLQFLFEYFSETQRNKGNFPGRFSGRQFSNSRSEMNVSTLELGDSALYLCASSLDTGWTEAFFGQGTRLTVV.

The rearrangement joins TRBV28 to TRBJ1-2; perhaps TRBD1 as D (6 bases). The CDR3 is made up of 12 amino acids. V shed 2 bases and J shed 6 bases, with 7 bases lying between them. Germline values: CDR1 MDHEN, CDR2 SYDVKM. CDR3 amino acids: CASSLNRDGYTF. CDR3 sequence (DNA): TGTGCCAGCAGTTTAAACAGGGATGGCTACACCTTC.

This chain links TRBV10-3 with TRBJ1-1; D unclear. This CDR3 is 14 amino acids long. The germline V gene encodes CDR1 ENHRY and CDR2 SYGVKD. Trimming took off 0 bases at V and 2 bases at J, with 7 bases between the two ends. The CDR3 loop is CAISESLSNTEAFF. Here the CDR3 DNA reads TGTGCCATCAGTGAGTCGCTTAGCAACACTGAAGCTTTCTTT.

The chain is built from TRBV4-2 and TRBJ2-7, with D maybe TRBD1 (6 bases). CDR3 length equals 15 residues. CDR1 LGHNA and CDR2 YNFKEQ come from the germline V gene. V was trimmed by 0 bases and J by 7 bases, leaving 16 bases between them. The CDR3 DNA reads TGTGCCAGCAGCCAAGAGTGGACAGCCTCGGGGGAGCAGTACTTC. This encodes CASSQEWTASGEQYF.

The rearrangement uses TRBV7-3 and TRBJ2-2, with TRBD1 as a possible D gene (5 bases). Germline CDR1 and CDR2: SGHTA and FQGTGA. This CDR3 spans 15 amino acids. Trimming took 2 bases from V and 8 from J, leaving 15 bases between them. The CDR3 here is CASSLDRVGHGELFF. CDR3 nucleotides: TGTGCCAGCAGCTTAGATCGGGTGGGGCATGGGGAGCTGTTTTTT.